This T cell receptor beta chain was sequenced for a study of T cell responses to AZD1222 COVID-19 vaccine. TCRdb's table, derived via immunoSEQ multiplex PCR, lists solely in-frame clones and lacks some. This table holds about 22,000 clones, 82% found once. As to this clone: Its antigen is not known.

Findings and limits, study-wide: Baseline antibody screening turned up just six or seven seropositive AZD1222 recipients.

V was cut by 3 bases and J by 1 base, with 9 bases left in between. The germline gives CDR1 SEHNR, CDR2 FQNEAQ (reference sequence). The CDR3 length is 14 residues. This sequence joins TRBV7-9 and TRBJ2-5; D is possibly TRBD2 (6 bases). This sample comprised peripheral blood, obtained on day 0 of AZD1222 vaccination. The source is an adult in good health. The CDR3 bases are TGTGCCAGCAGCTTTGGAGGGCTCCAAGAGACCCAGTACTTC. Its protein product is CASSFGGLQETQYF.